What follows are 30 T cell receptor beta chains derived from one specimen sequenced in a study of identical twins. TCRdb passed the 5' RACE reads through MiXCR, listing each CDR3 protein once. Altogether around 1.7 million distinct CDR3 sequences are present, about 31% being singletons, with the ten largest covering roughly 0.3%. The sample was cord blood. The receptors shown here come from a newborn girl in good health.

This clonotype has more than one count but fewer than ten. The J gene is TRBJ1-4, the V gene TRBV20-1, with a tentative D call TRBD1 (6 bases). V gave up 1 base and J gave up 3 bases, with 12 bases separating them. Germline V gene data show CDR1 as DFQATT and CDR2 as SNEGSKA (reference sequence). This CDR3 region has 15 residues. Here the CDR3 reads CSARAYRAANEKLFF. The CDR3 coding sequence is TGCAGTGCTAGAGCCTACAGGGCGGCTAATGAAAAACTGTTTTTT.

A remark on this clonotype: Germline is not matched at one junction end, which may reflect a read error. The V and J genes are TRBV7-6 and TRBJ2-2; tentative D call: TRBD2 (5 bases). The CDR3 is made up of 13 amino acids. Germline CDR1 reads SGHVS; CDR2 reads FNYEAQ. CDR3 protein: CASSAYNTGERFF. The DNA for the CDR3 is TGTGCCAGCAGCGCCTACAACACCGGGGAGCGGTTTTTT.

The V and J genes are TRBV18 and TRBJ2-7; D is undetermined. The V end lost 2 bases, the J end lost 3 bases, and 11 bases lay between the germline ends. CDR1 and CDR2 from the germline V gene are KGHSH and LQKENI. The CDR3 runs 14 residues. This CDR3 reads CASSPNGHFYEQYF. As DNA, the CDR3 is TGTGCCAGCTCACCAAACGGCCACTTCTACGAGCAGTACTTC.

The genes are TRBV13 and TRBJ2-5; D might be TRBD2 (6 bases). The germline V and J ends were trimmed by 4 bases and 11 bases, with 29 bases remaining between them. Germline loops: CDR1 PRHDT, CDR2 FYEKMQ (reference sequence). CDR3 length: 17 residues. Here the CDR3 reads CASSSLLAVNSYSEQYF. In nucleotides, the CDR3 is TGTGCCAGCAGCTCACTCTTAGCGGTTAACTCCTACAGTGAGCAGTACTTC.

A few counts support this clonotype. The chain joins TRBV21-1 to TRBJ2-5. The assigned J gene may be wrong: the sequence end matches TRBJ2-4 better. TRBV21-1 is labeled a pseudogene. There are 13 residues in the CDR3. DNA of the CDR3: TGTGCCAGCAGGACCACCGTAGGGAACATTCAGTACTTC. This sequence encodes CASRTTVGNIQYF.

The CDR3 DNA reads as TGTGCCAGCAGTTATTGGACAGGGGCCACTGAAGCTTTCTTT. It specifies CASSYWTGATEAFF. The rearrangement joins TRBV6-5 to TRBJ1-1; TRBD1 aligns across 9 bases. This CDR3 has 14 residues. The germline gives CDR1 MNHEY, CDR2 SVGAGI. J was trimmed by 4 bases and V by 3 bases; bases with no gene match: 3.

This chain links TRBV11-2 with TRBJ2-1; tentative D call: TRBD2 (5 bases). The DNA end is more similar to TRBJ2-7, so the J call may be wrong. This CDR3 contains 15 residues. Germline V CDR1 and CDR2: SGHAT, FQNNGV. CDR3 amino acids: CASSFVIASYNEQYF. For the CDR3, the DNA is TGTGCCAGCAGCTTCGTAATAGCGTCCTACAATGAGCAGTACTTC.

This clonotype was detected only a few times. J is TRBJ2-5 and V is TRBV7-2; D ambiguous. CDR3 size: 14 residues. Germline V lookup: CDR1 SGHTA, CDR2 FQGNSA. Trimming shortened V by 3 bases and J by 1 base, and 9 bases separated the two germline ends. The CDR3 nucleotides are TGTGCCAGCAGCTTCAATTGGGGCCAAGAGACCCAGTACTTC. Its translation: CASSFNWGQETQYF.

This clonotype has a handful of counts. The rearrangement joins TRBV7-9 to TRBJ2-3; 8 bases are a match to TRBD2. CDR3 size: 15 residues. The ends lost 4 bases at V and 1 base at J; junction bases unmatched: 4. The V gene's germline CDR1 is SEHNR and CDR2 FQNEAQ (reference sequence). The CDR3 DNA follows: TGTGCCAGCAGCTCTATAGCGGGGCGCACAGATACGCAGTATTTT. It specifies CASSSIAGRTDTQYF.

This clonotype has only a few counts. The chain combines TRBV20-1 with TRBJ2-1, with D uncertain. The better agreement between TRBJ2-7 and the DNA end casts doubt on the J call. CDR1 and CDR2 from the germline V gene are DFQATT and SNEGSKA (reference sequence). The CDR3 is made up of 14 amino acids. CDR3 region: CSARDGDFYNEQYF. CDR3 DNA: TGCAGTGCTAGAGATGGCGACTTTTACAATGAGCAGTACTTC.

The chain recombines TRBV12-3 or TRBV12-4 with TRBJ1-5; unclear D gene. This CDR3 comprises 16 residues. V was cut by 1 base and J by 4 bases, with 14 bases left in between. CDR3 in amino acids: CASSLGRGGQNQPQHF. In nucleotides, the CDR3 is TGTGCCAGCAGTTTAGGGCGAGGTGGTCAGAATCAGCCCCAGCATTTT.

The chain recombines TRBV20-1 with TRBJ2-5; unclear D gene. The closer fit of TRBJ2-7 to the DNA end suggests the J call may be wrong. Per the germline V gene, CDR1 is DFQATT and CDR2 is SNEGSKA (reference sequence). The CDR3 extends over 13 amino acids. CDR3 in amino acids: CSAILSHDYEQYF. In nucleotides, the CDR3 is TGCAGTGCTATCCTAAGTCACGACTACGAGCAGTACTTC.

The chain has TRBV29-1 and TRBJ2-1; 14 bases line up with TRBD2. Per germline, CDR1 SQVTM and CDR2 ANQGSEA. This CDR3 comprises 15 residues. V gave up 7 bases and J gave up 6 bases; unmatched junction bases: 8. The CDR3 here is CSARLAGGPLNEQFF. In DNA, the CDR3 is TGCAGCGCCAGACTAGCGGGAGGGCCCCTCAATGAGCAGTTCTTC.

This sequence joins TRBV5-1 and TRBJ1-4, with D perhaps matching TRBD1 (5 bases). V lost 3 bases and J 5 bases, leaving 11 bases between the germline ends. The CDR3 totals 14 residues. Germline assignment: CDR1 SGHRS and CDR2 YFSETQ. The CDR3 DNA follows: TGCGCCAGCAGCTCGGGACTGAAAAATGAAAAACTGTTTTTT. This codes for CASSSGLKNEKLFF.

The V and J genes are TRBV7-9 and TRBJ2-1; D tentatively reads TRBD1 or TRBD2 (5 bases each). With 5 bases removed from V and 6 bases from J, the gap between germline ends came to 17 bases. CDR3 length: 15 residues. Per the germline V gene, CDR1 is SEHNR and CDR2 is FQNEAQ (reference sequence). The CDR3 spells CASSIGEWGSNEQFF. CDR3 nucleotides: TGTGCCAGCAGCATAGGGGAGTGGGGAAGCAATGAGCAGTTCTTC.

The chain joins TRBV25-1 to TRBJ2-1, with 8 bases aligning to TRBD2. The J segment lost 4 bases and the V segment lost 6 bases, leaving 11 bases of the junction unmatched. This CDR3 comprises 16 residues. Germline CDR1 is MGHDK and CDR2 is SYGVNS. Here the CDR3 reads CASSNSRGEWYNEQFF. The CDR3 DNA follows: TGTGCCAGCAGCAATTCGCGGGGGGAATGGTACAATGAGCAGTTCTTC.

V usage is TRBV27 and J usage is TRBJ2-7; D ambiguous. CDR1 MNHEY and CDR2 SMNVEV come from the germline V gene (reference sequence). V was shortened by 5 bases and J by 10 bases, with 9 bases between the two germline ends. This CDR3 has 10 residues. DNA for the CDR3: TGTGCCAGCAGTGTTAGCCTCCAGTACTTC. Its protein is CASSVSLQYF.

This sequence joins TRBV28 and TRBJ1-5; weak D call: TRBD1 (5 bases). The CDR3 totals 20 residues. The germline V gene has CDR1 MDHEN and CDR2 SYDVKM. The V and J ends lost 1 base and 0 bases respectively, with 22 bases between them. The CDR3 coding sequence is TGTGCCAGCAGTTTATTCGGGGTTGAGTCGGGGGAGAATAGCAATCAGCCCCAGCATTTT. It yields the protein CASSLFGVESGENSNQPQHF.

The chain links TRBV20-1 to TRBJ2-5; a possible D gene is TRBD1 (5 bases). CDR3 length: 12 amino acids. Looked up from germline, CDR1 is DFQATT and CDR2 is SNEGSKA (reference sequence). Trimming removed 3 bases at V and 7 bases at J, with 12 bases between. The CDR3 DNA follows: TGCAGTGCTAGTAGCAGGGCAACGACCCAGTACTTC. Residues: CSASSRATTQYF.

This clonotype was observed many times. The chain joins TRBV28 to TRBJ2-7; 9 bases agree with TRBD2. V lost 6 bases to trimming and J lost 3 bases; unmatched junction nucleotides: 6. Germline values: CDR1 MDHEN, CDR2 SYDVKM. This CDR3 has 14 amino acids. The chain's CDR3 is CASSLPSGNYEQYF. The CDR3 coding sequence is TGTGCCAGCAGCTTGCCTAGCGGGAACTACGAGCAGTACTTC.

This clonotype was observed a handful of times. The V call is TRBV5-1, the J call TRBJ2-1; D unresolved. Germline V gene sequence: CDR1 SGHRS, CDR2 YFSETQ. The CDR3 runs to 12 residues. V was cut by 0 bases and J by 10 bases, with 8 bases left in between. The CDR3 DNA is TGCGCCAGCAGCTTGGCGGCTACAGAGCAGTTCTTC. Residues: CASSLAATEQFF. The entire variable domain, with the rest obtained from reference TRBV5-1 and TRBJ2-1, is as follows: KAGVTQTPRYLIKTRGQQVTLSCSPISGHRSVSWYQQTPGQGLQFLFEYFSETQRNKGNFPGRFSGRQFSNSRSEMNVSTLELGDSALYLCASSLAATEQFFGPGTRLTVL.

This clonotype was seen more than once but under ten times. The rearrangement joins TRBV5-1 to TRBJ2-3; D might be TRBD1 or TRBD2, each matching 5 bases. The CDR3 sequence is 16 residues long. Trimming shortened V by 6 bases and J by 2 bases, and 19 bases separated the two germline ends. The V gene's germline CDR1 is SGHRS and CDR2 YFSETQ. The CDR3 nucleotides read TGCGCCAGCATCCCGGAAGGGGAGCGGTACACAGATACGCAGTATTTT. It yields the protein CASIPEGERYTDTQYF. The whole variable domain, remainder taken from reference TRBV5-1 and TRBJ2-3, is KAGVTQTPRYLIKTRGQQVTLSCSPISGHRSVSWYQQTPGQGLQFLFEYFSETQRNKGNFPGRFSGRQFSNSRSEMNVSTLELGDSALYLCASIPEGERYTDTQYFGPGTRLTVL.

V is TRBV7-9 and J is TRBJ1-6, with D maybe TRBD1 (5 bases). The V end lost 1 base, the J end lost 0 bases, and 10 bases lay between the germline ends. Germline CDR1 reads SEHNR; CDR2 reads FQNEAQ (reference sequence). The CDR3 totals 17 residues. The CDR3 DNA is TGTGCCAGCAGCTTAGTTGCAGGGAGCTCCTATAATTCACCCCTCCACTTT. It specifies CASSLVAGSSYNSPLHF.

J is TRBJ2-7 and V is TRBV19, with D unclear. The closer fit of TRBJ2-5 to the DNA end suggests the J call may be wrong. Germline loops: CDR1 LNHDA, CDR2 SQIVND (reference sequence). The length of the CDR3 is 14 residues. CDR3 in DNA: TGTGCCAGTAGTATGGTCGGGTATGGGGAGACCCAGTACTTC. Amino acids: CASSMVGYGETQYF.

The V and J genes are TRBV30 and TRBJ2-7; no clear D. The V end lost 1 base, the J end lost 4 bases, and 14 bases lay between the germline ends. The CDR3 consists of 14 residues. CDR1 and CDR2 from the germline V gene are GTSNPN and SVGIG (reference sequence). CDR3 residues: CAWSARLPPYEQYF. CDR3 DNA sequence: TGTGCCTGGAGTGCGCGCCTACCCCCTTACGAGCAGTACTTC.

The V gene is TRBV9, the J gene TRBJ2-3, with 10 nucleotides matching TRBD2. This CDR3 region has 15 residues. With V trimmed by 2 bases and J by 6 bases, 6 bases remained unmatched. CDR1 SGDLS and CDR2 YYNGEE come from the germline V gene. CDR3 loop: CASSVSGGARDTQYF. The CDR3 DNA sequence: TGTGCCAGCAGCGTGAGCGGGGGGGCGAGGGATACGCAGTATTTT.

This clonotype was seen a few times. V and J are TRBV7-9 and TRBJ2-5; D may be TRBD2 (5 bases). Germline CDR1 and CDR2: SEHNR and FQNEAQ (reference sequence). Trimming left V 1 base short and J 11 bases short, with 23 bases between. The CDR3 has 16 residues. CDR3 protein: CASSLVGVGVSDEQYF. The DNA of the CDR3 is TGTGCCAGCAGCTTAGTCGGCGTGGGAGTGTCGGATGAGCAGTACTTC.

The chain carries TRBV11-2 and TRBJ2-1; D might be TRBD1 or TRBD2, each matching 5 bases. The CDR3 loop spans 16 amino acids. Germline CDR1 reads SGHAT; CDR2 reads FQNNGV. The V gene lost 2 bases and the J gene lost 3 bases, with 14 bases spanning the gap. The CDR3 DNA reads TGTGCCAGCAGCTTATTAGCCGGGACCCTCTACAATGAGCAGTTCTTC. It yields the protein CASSLLAGTLYNEQFF.

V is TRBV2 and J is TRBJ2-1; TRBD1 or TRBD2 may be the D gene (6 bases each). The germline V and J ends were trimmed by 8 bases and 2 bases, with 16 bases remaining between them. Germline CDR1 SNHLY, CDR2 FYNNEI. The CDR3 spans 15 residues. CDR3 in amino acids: CASSRGASTYNEQFF. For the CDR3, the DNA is TGTGCCAGCTCTAGGGGGGCCTCGACCTACAATGAGCAGTTCTTC.

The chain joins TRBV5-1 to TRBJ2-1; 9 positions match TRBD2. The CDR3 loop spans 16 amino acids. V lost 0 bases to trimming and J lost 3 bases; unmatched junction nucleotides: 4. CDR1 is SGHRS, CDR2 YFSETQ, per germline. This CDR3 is CASSLGRGGGYNEQFF. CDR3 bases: TGCGCCAGCAGCTTGGGGCGGGGGGGCGGCTACAATGAGCAGTTCTTC.